The clone carrying this T cell receptor (beta chain) was detected only a few times. This CDR3 has 17 amino acids. V lost 0 bases and J lost 1, with 12 bases in between. The germline gives CDR1 KGHSY, CDR2 FQNENV. These data belong to a study of blood T cell repertoires in COVID-19. Whole-study context: The study drew acute and convalescent COVID-19 samples from the United States, Italy and Spain. The analysed material was cDNA or gDNA that came from T cells, B-cell-depleted T cells, or PBMCs.

In the original workflow: Amplified reference gene primers provided the basis for estimating nucleated cell counts. Measured with immunoSEQ multiplex PCR; TCRdb has only the in-frame clones, and not every one. The V and J calls and clone size are taken from that table; D and trimming were inferred from the DNA. Among roughly 14,000 clones listed, 70% to 85% were seen once. The rearrangement links TRBV16 to TRBJ2-2; the D gene is possibly TRBD2 (5 bases). Sequencing input: peripheral blood. The receptor comes from a woman aged 50 to 60 with active or convalescent COVID-19. The CDR3 loop reads CASSQSRGLENTGELFF. CDR3 DNA sequence: TGTGCCAGCAGCCAATCCCGAGGGCTAGAGAACACCGGGGAGCTGTTTTTT. Full variable domain (outside the CDR3, taken from reference TRBV16 and TRBJ2-2): GEEVAQTPKHLVRGEGQKAKLYCAPIKGHSYVFWYQQVLKNEFKFLISFQNENVFDETGMPKERFSAKCLPNSPCSLEIQATKLEDSAVYFCASSQSRGLENTGELFFGEGSRLTVL.